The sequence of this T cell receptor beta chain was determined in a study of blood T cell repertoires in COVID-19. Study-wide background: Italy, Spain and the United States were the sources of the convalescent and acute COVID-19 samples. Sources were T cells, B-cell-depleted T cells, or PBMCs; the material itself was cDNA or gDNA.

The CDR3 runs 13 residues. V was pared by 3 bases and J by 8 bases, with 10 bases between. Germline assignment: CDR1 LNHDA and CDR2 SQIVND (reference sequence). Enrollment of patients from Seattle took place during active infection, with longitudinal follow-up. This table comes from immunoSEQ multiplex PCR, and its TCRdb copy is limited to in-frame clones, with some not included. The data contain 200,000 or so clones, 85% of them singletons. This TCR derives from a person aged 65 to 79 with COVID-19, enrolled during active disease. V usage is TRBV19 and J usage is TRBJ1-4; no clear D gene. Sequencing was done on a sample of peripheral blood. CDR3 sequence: CASSIRTAEKLFF. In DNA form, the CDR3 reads TGTGCCAGTAGTATCCGGACTGCGGAAAAACTGTTTTTT.